This passage covers 9 T cell receptor beta chains from one sample sequenced in a study of early T cells in non-severe SARS-CoV-2 infection. Each CDR3 protein is one row after TCRdb ran MiXCR on the 5' RACE reads. The sample includes tens of thousands of distinct CDR3 sequences, roughly 12% seen only once; the top ten take around 4.9%. Input material: whole blood. Every receptor here comes from an adult who was a healthcare worker with PCR-confirmed SARS-CoV-2 infection or an uninfected control (not recorded which).

This clonotype came up once. CDR3 in DNA: TGCAGCTTCAGGGACAGCTTCTACGAGCAGTACTTC. It codes for CSFRDSFYEQYF. The chain recombines TRBV20-1 with TRBJ2-7; 7 positions match TRBD1. The V gene's germline CDR1 is DFQATT and CDR2 SNEGSKA (reference sequence). CDR3 length: 12 amino acids.

There are a few counts of this clonotype. The rearrangement links TRBV4-3 to TRBJ2-3, with TRBD1 as a possible D gene (7 bases). CDR1 is LGHNA and CDR2 is YSLEER in the germline V gene. The CDR3 consists of 15 residues. V lost 4 bases to trimming and J lost 4 bases, with 15 bases between them. The CDR3 DNA sequence: TGCGCCAGCAGCCGTCTAGGGGGCGGGGCAGATACGCAGTATTTT. As protein: CASSRLGGGADTQYF.

Only a few counts were recorded for this clonotype. The rearrangement links TRBV28 to TRBJ2-2; D may be TRBD1 or TRBD2 (6 bases each). The CDR3 is 15 residues long. Germline values: CDR1 MDHEN, CDR2 SYDVKM. Trimming stripped 7 bases from V and 5 bases from J, with 17 bases between. CDR3 residues: CASTSEQGRTGELFF. The CDR3 nucleotides are TGTGCCAGCACCAGCGAGCAGGGGAGGACCGGGGAGCTGTTTTTT.

This clonotype was observed a handful of times. The chain combines TRBV12-3 or TRBV12-4 with TRBJ1-1, with a possible D match to TRBD1 (5 bases). V lost 5 bases and J lost 7, with 20 bases in between. The CDR3 has 15 residues. CDR3 protein: CASSLRPPDDSEAFF. In DNA, the CDR3 is TGTGCCAGCAGTCTCAGGCCGCCGGACGACAGTGAAGCTTTCTTT.

This chain links TRBV23-1 with TRBJ1-4; D ambiguous. TRBV23-1 qualifies as an ORF whose function is uncertain. Trimming left V 0 bases short and J 3 bases short, with 8 bases between. The CDR3 length is 15 residues. The CDR3 spells CASSQSRTANEKLFF. As DNA, the CDR3 is TGCGCCAGCAGTCAATCCAGAACAGCTAATGAAAAACTGTTTTTT.

This rearrangement joins TRBV6-2 or TRBV6-3 to TRBJ2-7, with 9 bases identical to TRBD1. Looked up from germline, CDR1 is MNHEY and CDR2 is SVGEGT. After removal of 7 bases from V and 3 bases from J, the junction contained 7 bases not matched to a gene. The CDR3 consists of 14 residues. Here the CDR3 reads CASMTGGSVYEQYF. In DNA form, the CDR3 reads TGTGCCAGCATGACAGGGGGAAGCGTCTACGAGCAGTACTTC.

This clonotype appeared many times. This chain uses TRBV20-1 with TRBJ1-1; 9 bases agree with TRBD1. Trimming at V came to 6 bases and at J to 5 bases, leaving 4 bases not matched to a gene. Germline lookup yields CDR1 DFQATT and CDR2 SNEGSKA (reference sequence). The CDR3 loop spans 12 amino acids. The DNA for the CDR3 is TGCAGTGCCGAGACAGGGGGAACTGAAGCTTTCTTT. Translating it yields CSAETGGTEAFF.

This clonotype was observed at least ten times. The chain combines TRBV5-4 with TRBJ2-5; D is undetermined. This CDR3 has 13 residues. From germline, CDR1 is SGHNT and CDR2 YYREEE (reference sequence). Trimming shortened V by 0 bases and J by 5 bases, and 8 bases separated the two germline ends. The DNA for the CDR3 is TGTGCCAGCAGCTTGGGTCAAGCGGAGACCCAGTACTTC. Protein product: CASSLGQAETQYF.

This clonotype came up a few times. The gene calls are TRBV14 and TRBJ2-5; TRBD2 agrees at 8 bases. Germline loops: CDR1 SGHDN, CDR2 FVKESK. The CDR3 runs 14 residues. V was pared by 0 bases and J by 3 bases, with 0 bases of the junction left unmatched. The CDR3 coding sequence is TGTGCCAGCAGCCAAGATAGCGGGGAAGAGACCCAGTACTTC. As protein: CASSQDSGEETQYF.